Listed below are T cell receptor beta chains from one sample, sequenced in a study of T-cell memory formation after mild COVID-19. Via MiXCR, TCRdb re-called the 5' RACE reads, giving one row per CDR3 protein. Of hundreds of thousands of distinct CDR3 sequences in the sample, under 20% were seen once. The sequenced sample consisted of PBMCs or a T cell subset sorted from them (not recorded which). The receptor set was obtained from a man aged 18 to 30 who had mild COVID-19 (a few samples of this study predate the infection). Cell type and time point are not known. Both conserved end residues are part of each CDR3. D genes are given only for firm matches. A clone size is listed for some rows: how often the clone was seen (once, few, many), or a class if it is expanded.

J gene: TRBJ1-5; D gene: TRBD1; clone size: -; V gene: TRBV24-1; CDR3 DNA: TGTGCCACCAGTGACCGAGCGACAGGGTGGGGGGCTAGCAATCAGCCCCAGCATTTT; CDR3 protein: CATSDRATGWGASNQPQHF
J gene: TRBJ1-2; D gene: -; clone size: few; V gene: TRBV7-2; CDR3 DNA: TGTGCCAGCAGCCCCGAAGCGGGAAGAGGCTACACCTTC; CDR3 protein: CASSPEAGRGYTF
J gene: TRBJ2-3; D gene: -; clone size: -; V gene: TRBV18; CDR3 DNA: TGTGCCAGCTCACCTCTCGCTGGAGCGGGTCGGACAGATACGCAGTATTTT; CDR3 protein: CASSPLAGAGRTDTQYF
J gene: TRBJ1-1; D gene: TRBD1; clone size: -; V gene: TRBV4-3; CDR3 DNA: TGCGCCAGCAGCCGGAAAGGACCGGGACAGGGGGGATCTGACGCTTTCTTT; CDR3 protein: CASSRKGPGQGGSDAFF
J gene: TRBJ1-2; D gene: -; clone size: -; V gene: TRBV27; CDR3 DNA: TGTGCCAGCAGTTGGGGTCCCAACTATGGCTACACCTTC; CDR3 protein: CASSWGPNYGYTF
J gene: TRBJ1-3; D gene: -; clone size: few; V gene: TRBV11-2; CDR3 DNA: TGTGCCAGCAGCTTAGATGGCCCGCTGAGCTCTGGAAACACCATATATTTT; CDR3 protein: CASSLDGPLSSGNTIYF
J gene: TRBJ2-1; D gene: -; clone size: few; V gene: TRBV7-9; CDR3 DNA: TGTGCCAGCAGCCTTCGGACCAACCAGGGGAATGAGCAGTTCTTC; CDR3 protein: CASSLRTNQGNEQFF
J gene: TRBJ2-7; D gene: -; clone size: few; V gene: TRBV6-6; CDR3 DNA: TGTGCCAGCAGCAATGCCCTTTTTGGCGCTTACGAGCAGTACTTC; CDR3 protein: CASSNALFGAYEQYF
J gene: TRBJ2-1; D gene: TRBD1; clone size: -; V gene: TRBV20-1; CDR3 DNA: TGCAGTGCGAGCGGGACAGGGAGGTTGAATGAGCAGTTCTTC; CDR3 protein: CSASGTGRLNEQFF
J gene: TRBJ1-5; D gene: -; clone size: -; V gene: TRBV28; CDR3 DNA: TGTGCCAGCGGCGGCCAATTCAATCAGCCCCAGCATTTT; CDR3 protein: CASGGQFNQPQHF
J gene: TRBJ2-3; D gene: -; clone size: few; V gene: TRBV6-2/TRBV6-3; CDR3 DNA: TGTGCCAGCAGCAACCCGGCGGATACGCAGTATTTT; CDR3 protein: CASSNPADTQYF
J gene: TRBJ2-7; D gene: TRBD2; clone size: -; V gene: TRBV12-3/TRBV12-4; CDR3 DNA: TGTGCCAGCACTCCGGGACTAGCGGTCTACGAGCAGTACTTC; CDR3 protein: CASTPGLAVYEQYF
J gene: TRBJ2-5; D gene: -; clone size: -; V gene: TRBV1; CDR3 DNA: TGCACCAGCAGCCAAGATTTGCCCAGCGGGGGCCCGGGAGAGACCCAGTACTTC; CDR3 protein: CTSSQDLPSGGPGETQYF
J gene: TRBJ1-2; D gene: -; clone size: -; V gene: TRBV7-2; CDR3 DNA: TGTGCCAGCAGCCTAGGTCCTGAGAGAGGCTACACCTTC; CDR3 protein: CASSLGPERGYTF
J gene: TRBJ1-1; D gene: -; clone size: -; V gene: TRBV7-8; CDR3 DNA: TGTGCCAGCAGCTTAACCACGGCGAGGTTCTCTGAAGCTTTCTTT; CDR3 protein: CASSLTTARFSEAFF
J gene: TRBJ2-1; D gene: TRBD2; clone size: few; V gene: TRBV20-1; CDR3 DNA: TGCAGTGCTCCGACTAGCGGGGGGATGAATGAGCAGTTCTTC; CDR3 protein: CSAPTSGGMNEQFF
J gene: TRBJ2-1; D gene: -; clone size: -; V gene: TRBV20-1; CDR3 DNA: TGCAGTGCTAGTTGGGGGGGCCTGGGCAATGAGCAGTTCTTC; CDR3 protein: CSASWGGLGNEQFF
J gene: TRBJ2-1; D gene: -; clone size: -; V gene: TRBV2; CDR3 DNA: TGTGCCAGCAGTGAGGGGGCAGGGAGGGATGAGCAGTTCTTC; CDR3 protein: CASSEGAGRDEQFF
J gene: TRBJ2-3; D gene: TRBD2; clone size: -; V gene: TRBV27; CDR3 DNA: TGTGCCAGCAGTTTAAAAGCGGGGGGTATACAAGATACGCAGTATTTT; CDR3 protein: CASSLKAGGIQDTQYF
J gene: TRBJ1-5; D gene: -; clone size: -; V gene: TRBV12-5; CDR3 DNA: TGTGCTAGTGGTTTGGTCAGCTCTCAGCCCCAGCATTTT; CDR3 protein: CASGLVSSQPQHF
J gene: TRBJ1-1; D gene: -; clone size: many; V gene: TRBV4-3; CDR3 DNA: TGCGCCAGCAGCCGCGACCTGAACACTGAAGCTTTCTTT; CDR3 protein: CASSRDLNTEAFF
J gene: TRBJ2-3; D gene: TRBD2; clone size: few; V gene: TRBV6-2/TRBV6-3; CDR3 DNA: TGTGCCAGCAGTTACGACCGTAGCGGGGGGGCCCATAGCACAGATACGCAGTATTTT; CDR3 protein: CASSYDRSGGAHSTDTQYF
J gene: TRBJ2-1; D gene: TRBD2; clone size: -; V gene: TRBV4-2; CDR3 DNA: TGTGCCAGCAGCCAAGAGGGGACCCCTAGCGGGGACCCCCTAATTGAGCAGTTCTTC; CDR3 protein: CASSQEGTPSGDPLIEQFF
J gene: TRBJ1-5; D gene: -; clone size: few; V gene: TRBV6-2/TRBV6-3; CDR3 DNA: TGTGCCAGCAGTTACATTTCGGGGAATCAGCCCCAGCATTTT; CDR3 protein: CASSYISGNQPQHF
J gene: TRBJ2-5; D gene: -; clone size: -; V gene: TRBV18; CDR3 DNA: TGTGCCAGCTCACCACCAGGGCCCCTGAGGGAGACCCAGTACTTC; CDR3 protein: CASSPPGPLRETQYF
J gene: TRBJ2-3; D gene: -; clone size: -; V gene: TRBV2; CDR3 DNA: TGTGCCAGCAGTGAAGCAGGGGGTAGGACAGATACGCAGTATTTT; CDR3 protein: CASSEAGGRTDTQYF
J gene: TRBJ1-1; D gene: -; clone size: few; V gene: TRBV12-5; CDR3 DNA: TGTGCTAGTGCAGTCAGCAGGAACACTGAAGCTTTCTTT; CDR3 protein: CASAVSRNTEAFF
J gene: TRBJ2-3; D gene: TRBD2; clone size: many; V gene: TRBV28; CDR3 DNA: TGTGCCAGCAGTCCCCGGACTAGAACTCGCACAGATACGCAGTATTTT; CDR3 protein: CASSPRTRTRTDTQYF
J gene: TRBJ1-1; D gene: -; clone size: -; V gene: TRBV3-1; CDR3 DNA: TGTGCCAGCAGCCGGAGGACAGATAACACTGAAGCTTTCTTT; CDR3 protein: CASSRRTDNTEAFF
J gene: TRBJ1-6; D gene: -; clone size: -; V gene: TRBV20-1; CDR3 DNA: TGCAGTGCTAGGTTACTCCCGAGCTCCTATAATTCACCCCTCCACTTT; CDR3 protein: CSARLLPSSYNSPLHF
J gene: TRBJ2-1; D gene: TRBD1; clone size: -; V gene: TRBV5-1; CDR3 DNA: TGCGCCAGCAGCCCCGGGACAGCCTACAATGAGCAGTTCTTC; CDR3 protein: CASSPGTAYNEQFF
J gene: TRBJ2-7; D gene: -; clone size: few; V gene: TRBV27; CDR3 DNA: TGTGCCAGCAGTCTCCGGTTTGGCTACGAGCAGTACTTC; CDR3 protein: CASSLRFGYEQYF
J gene: TRBJ2-5; D gene: -; clone size: -; V gene: TRBV19; CDR3 DNA: TGTGCCAGTAGTACCGGGATCAGGGAGACCCAGTACTTC; CDR3 protein: CASSTGIRETQYF
J gene: TRBJ1-6; D gene: -; clone size: many; V gene: TRBV4-3; CDR3 DNA: TGCGCCAGCAGCCAAGTTCTGGGGCAGAATTCACCCCTCCACTTT; CDR3 protein: CASSQVLGQNSPLHF
J gene: TRBJ1-2; D gene: -; clone size: few; V gene: TRBV12-3/TRBV12-4; CDR3 DNA: TGTGCCAGCAGTTTAGGGGTGGGGGAAAGGGTCTATGGCTACACCTTC; CDR3 protein: CASSLGVGERVYGYTF
J gene: TRBJ1-3; D gene: -; clone size: once; V gene: TRBV6-5; CDR3 DNA: TGTGCCAGCAGTTCAAGTCTTCAGGGAGGTGGAAACACCATATATTTT; CDR3 protein: CASSSSLQGGGNTIYF
J gene: TRBJ2-5; D gene: -; clone size: few; V gene: TRBV27; CDR3 DNA: TGTGCCAGCAGTTTGAGCAGGGGGGCCCGAGAGACCCAGTACTTC; CDR3 protein: CASSLSRGARETQYF
J gene: TRBJ2-1; D gene: TRBD2; clone size: -; V gene: TRBV7-2; CDR3 DNA: TGTGCCAGCAGCCTGATCGCGCTAGCGGGGGCCTCCGAGCAGTTCTTC; CDR3 protein: CASSLIALAGASEQFF
J gene: TRBJ2-1; D gene: -; clone size: -; V gene: TRBV29-1; CDR3 DNA: TGCAGCGTTGAACGGGACCACAGCAATGAGCAGTTCTTC; CDR3 protein: CSVERDHSNEQFF
J gene: TRBJ1-2; D gene: -; clone size: few; V gene: TRBV20-1; CDR3 DNA: TGCAGTGCTAGAGTGTCTATAGGAGTAAACTATGGCTACACCTTC; CDR3 protein: CSARVSIGVNYGYTF
J gene: TRBJ2-5; D gene: TRBD2; clone size: -; V gene: TRBV10-3; CDR3 DNA: TGTGCCATCAGCCCGCGGGGGGGTGAGGAGACCCAGTACTTC; CDR3 protein: CAISPRGGEETQYF
J gene: TRBJ2-5; D gene: TRBD1; clone size: many; V gene: TRBV28; CDR3 DNA: TGTGCCAGCAACCTAGGACAGGGCGGGCAAGAGACCCAGTACTTC; CDR3 protein: CASNLGQGGQETQYF
J gene: TRBJ1-6; D gene: -; clone size: -; V gene: TRBV20-1; CDR3 DNA: TGCAGTGCTTGGGGCCTGACCTCACCCCTCCACTTT; CDR3 protein: CSAWGLTSPLHF
J gene: TRBJ1-6; D gene: TRBD1; clone size: few; V gene: TRBV7-2; CDR3 DNA: TGTGCCAGCAGCCCTGACAGGGGCAATTACTCACCCCTCCACTTT; CDR3 protein: CASSPDRGNYSPLHF
J gene: TRBJ1-2; D gene: TRBD1; clone size: few; V gene: TRBV10-3; CDR3 DNA: TGTGCCATCAGATACGACAGGGGTGGTGGCTACACCTTC; CDR3 protein: CAIRYDRGGGYTF
J gene: TRBJ1-4; D gene: -; clone size: -; V gene: TRBV7-2; CDR3 DNA: TGTGCCAGCAGCTTAGCCGCAGCTTTTGGTAATGAAAAACTGTTTTTT; CDR3 protein: CASSLAAAFGNEKLFF
J gene: TRBJ2-1; D gene: -; clone size: -; V gene: TRBV19; CDR3 DNA: TGTGCCAGTAGTCCCCTAGGAATTGAGCAGTTCTTC; CDR3 protein: CASSPLGIEQFF
J gene: TRBJ1-1; D gene: -; clone size: few; V gene: TRBV29-1; CDR3 DNA: TGCAGCGTTGAACGGGGTAGGGCCACTGAAGCTTTCTTT; CDR3 protein: CSVERGRATEAFF
J gene: TRBJ1-6; D gene: -; clone size: few; V gene: TRBV10-3; CDR3 DNA: TGTGCCATCAGTGAGTCGGCGGGGGTCAGGGTTCAATCACCCCTCCACTTT; CDR3 protein: CAISESAGVRVQSPLHF
J gene: TRBJ1-2; D gene: -; clone size: few; V gene: TRBV7-2; CDR3 DNA: TGTGCCAGCAGCTCAACGGGGGGAGGGCCTGGAGGCTACACCTTC; CDR3 protein: CASSSTGGGPGGYTF
J gene: TRBJ2-5; D gene: -; clone size: -; V gene: TRBV6-5; CDR3 DNA: TGTGCCAGCCGTGGGGGGCCAGAGACCCAGTACTTC; CDR3 protein: CASRGGPETQYF
J gene: TRBJ1-6; D gene: TRBD1; clone size: -; V gene: TRBV2; CDR3 DNA: TGTGCCAGCAGTGCGACAGGGTCAAATTCACCCCTCCACTTT; CDR3 protein: CASSATGSNSPLHF